Listed below are T cell receptor beta chains from one sample, sequenced in a study of CXCR3-negative and CXCR3-positive naive CD8 T cells. After re-calling the 5' RACE reads, TCRdb lists one entry per CDR3 protein, DNA absent. The data include about 63,000 distinct CDR3 sequences; the top ten clones carry around 4.8%. Sequenced sample: naive CXCR3+ CD8+ T cells from blood. These TCRs come from a human donor in good health. Some clones in this sample may be carry-over from other donors' samples. Both conserved end residues are part of each CDR3. The size of a clone is reported for some rows only, either as once, few or many, or as a class for expanded clones.

-	TRBV7-9	TRBJ2-6	CASSSVPTPPLSGANVLTF
medium-sized	TRBV20-1	TRBJ2-7	CSARDRATYEQYF
-	TRBV28	TRBJ2-3	CASSHRYDTDTQYF
-	TRBV7-9	TRBJ2-1	CASSTSVTDNEQFF
-	TRBV28	TRBJ2-3	CASSLPGLAGSSTDTQYF
-	TRBV5-6	TRBJ2-1	CASSFEGGHNEQFF
-	TRBV29-1	TRBJ1-1	CSVVLGGLAEAFF
-	TRBV5-1	TRBJ2-2	CASAWGLLAGGEPANTGELFF
-	TRBV20-1	TRBJ2-7	CSARDLDHSYEQYF
-	TRBV9	TRBJ1-1	CASSVGDRGMNTEAFF
-	TRBV20-1	TRBJ1-1	CSARDSNTEAFF
-	TRBV12-3/TRBV12-4	TRBJ2-1	CASSSGLAPYNEQFF
-	TRBV4-1	TRBJ2-7	CASSQDHAGTDSYEQYF
-	TRBV5-1	TRBJ2-5	CASSLWTSSGIGETQYF